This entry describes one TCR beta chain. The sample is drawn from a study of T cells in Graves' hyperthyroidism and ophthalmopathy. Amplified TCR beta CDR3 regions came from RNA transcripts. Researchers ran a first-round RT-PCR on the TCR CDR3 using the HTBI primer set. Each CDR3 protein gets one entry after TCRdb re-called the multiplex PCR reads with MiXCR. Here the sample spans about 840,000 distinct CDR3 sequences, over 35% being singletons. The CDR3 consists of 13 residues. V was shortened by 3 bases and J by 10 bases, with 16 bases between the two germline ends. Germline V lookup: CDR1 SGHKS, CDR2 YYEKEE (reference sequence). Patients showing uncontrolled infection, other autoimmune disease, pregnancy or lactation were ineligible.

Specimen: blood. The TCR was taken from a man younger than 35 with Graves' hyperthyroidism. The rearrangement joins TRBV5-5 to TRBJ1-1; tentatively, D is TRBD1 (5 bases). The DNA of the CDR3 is TGTGCCAGCAGCTCGGGACGATCTGGATCAGCTTTCTTT. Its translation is CASSSGRSGSAFF.